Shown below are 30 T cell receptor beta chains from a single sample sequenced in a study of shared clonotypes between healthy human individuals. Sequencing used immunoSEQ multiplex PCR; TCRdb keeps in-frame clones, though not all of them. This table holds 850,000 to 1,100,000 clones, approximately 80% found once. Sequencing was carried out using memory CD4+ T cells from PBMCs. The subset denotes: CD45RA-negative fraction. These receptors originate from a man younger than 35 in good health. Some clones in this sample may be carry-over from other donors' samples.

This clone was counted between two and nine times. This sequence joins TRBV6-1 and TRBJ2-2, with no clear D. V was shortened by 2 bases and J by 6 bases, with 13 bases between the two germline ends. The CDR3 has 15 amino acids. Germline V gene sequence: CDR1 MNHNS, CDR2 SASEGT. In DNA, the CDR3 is TGTGCCAGCAGTGAACGGTCCGCGCCCCCCGGGGAGCTGTTTTTT. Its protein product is CASSERSAPPGELFF.

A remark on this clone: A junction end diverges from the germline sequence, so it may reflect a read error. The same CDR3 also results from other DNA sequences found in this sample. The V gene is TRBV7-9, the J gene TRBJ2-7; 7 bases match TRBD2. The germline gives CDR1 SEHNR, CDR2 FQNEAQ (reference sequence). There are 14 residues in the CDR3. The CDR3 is CASSLVGGLTEQYF. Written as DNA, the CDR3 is TGTGCCAGCAGCTTAGTCGGGGGGTTAACCGAGCAGTATTTC.

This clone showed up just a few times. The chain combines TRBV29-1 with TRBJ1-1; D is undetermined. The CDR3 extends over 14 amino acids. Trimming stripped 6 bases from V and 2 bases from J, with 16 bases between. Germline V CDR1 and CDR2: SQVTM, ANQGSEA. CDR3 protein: CSVARRLYNTEAFF. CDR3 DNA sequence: TGCAGCGTCGCCCGTCGGCTCTACAACACTGAAGCTTTCTTT.

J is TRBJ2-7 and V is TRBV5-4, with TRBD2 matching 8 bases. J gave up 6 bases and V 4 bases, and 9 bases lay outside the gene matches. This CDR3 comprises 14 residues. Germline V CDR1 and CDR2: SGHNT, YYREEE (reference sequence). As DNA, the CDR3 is TGTGCCAGCAGCCAAAGCGGGAGAGTCGTCGAGCAGTACTTC. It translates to CASSQSGRVVEQYF.

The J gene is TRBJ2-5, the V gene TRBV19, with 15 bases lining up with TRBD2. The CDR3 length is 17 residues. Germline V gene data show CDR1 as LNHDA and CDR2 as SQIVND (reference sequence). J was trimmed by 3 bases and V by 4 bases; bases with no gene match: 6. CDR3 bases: TGTGCCAGTAGTAGGGGACTAGCGGGAGGCGGCGAAGAGACCCAGTACTTC. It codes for CASSRGLAGGGEETQYF.

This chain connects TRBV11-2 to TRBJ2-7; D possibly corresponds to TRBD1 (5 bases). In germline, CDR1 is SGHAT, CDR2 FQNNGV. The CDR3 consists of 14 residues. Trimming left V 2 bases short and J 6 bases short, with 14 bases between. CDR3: CASSLTAGSVEQYF. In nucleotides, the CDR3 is TGTGCCAGCAGCTTAACAGCAGGGTCTGTCGAGCAGTACTTC.

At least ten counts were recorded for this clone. The CDR3 sequence is CSVEGSRTQTGELFF. CDR3 DNA: TGCAGCGTTGAAGGTTCCCGCACTCAAACCGGGGAGCTGTTTTTT. This rearrangement joins TRBV29-1 to TRBJ2-2, with no clear D. The CDR3 has 15 amino acids. Per germline, CDR1 SQVTM and CDR2 ANQGSEA. Trimming pared 1 base from V and 5 bases from J, leaving 14 bases between.

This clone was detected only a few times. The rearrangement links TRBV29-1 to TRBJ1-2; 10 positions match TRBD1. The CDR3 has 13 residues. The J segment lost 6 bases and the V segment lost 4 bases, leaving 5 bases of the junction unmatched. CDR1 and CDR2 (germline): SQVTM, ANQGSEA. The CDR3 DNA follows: TGCAGCGTTGCCGGGGACAGGGGAAATGGCTACACCTTC. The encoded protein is CSVAGDRGNGYTF. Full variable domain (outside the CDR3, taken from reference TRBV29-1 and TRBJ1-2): SAVISQKPSRDICQRGTSLTIQCQVDSQVTMMFWYRQQPGQSLTLIATANQGSEATYESGFVIDKFPISRPNLTFSTLTVSNMSPEDSSIYLCSVAGDRGNGYTFGSGTRLTVV.

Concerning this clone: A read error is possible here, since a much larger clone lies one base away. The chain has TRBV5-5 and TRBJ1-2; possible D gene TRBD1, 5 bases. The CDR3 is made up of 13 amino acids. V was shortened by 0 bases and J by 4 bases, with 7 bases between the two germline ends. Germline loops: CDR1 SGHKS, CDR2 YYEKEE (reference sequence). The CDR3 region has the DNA TGTGCCAGCAGCTTGGACAGGATCTATGGCTACACCTTC. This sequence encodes CASSLDRIYGYTF.

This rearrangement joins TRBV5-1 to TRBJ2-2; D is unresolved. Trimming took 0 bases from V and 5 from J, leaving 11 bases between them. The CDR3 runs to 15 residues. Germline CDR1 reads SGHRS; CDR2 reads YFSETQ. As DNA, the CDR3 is TGCGCCAGCAGCTTGGTTTTGGGGTGGACCGGGGAGCTGTTTTTT. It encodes CASSLVLGWTGELFF.

This chain's CDR3 is CASSQGASDTQYF. The CDR3 DNA reads TGTGCCAGCAGCCAGGGGGCGTCAGATACGCAGTATTTT. The chain uses TRBV25-1 and TRBJ2-3, with TRBD1 matching 8 bases. Germline CDR1 is MGHDK and CDR2 is SYGVNS. The CDR3 loop spans 13 amino acids. V trimming: 6 bases; J trimming: 4 bases; junction bases outside the gene matches: 3.

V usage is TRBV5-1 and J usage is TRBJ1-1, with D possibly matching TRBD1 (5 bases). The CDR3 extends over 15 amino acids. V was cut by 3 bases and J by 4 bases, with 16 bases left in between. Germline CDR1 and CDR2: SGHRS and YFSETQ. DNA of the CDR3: TGCGCCAGCAGCTCGACGCAGGGAGGGATCACTGAAGCTTTCTTT. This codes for CASSSTQGGITEAFF.

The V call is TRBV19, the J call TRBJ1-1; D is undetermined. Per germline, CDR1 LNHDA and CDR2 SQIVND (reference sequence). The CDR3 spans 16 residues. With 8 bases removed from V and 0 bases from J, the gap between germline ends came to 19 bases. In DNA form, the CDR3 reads TGTGCCAGTCGAGAAAGCGCAATCCTCCTGAACACTGAAGCTTTCTTT. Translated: CASRESAILLNTEAFF.

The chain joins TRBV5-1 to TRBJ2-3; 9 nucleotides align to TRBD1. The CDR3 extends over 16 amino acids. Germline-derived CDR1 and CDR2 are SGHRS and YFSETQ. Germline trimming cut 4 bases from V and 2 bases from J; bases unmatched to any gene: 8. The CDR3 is CASSLGQGVNTDTQYF. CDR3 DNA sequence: TGCGCCAGCAGCCTGGGACAGGGCGTAAACACAGATACGCAGTATTTT.

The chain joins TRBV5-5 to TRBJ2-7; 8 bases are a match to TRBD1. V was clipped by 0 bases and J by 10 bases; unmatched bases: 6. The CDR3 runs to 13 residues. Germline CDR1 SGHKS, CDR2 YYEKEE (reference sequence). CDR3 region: CASSLAGQGSQYF. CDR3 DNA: TGTGCCAGCAGCTTGGCCGGACAGGGAAGTCAGTACTTC.

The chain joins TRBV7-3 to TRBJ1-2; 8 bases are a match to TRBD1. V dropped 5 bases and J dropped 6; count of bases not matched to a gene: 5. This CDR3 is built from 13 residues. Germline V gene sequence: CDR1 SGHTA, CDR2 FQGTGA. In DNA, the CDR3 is TGTGCCAGCAGCCCCCGGACAGGGAATGGCTACACCTTC. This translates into CASSPRTGNGYTF.

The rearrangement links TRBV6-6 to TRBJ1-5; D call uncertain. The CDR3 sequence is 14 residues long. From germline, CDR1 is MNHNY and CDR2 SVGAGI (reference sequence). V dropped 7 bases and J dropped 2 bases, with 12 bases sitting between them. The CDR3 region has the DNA TGTGCCAGCAACGCCAATTCGGGCAATCAGCCCCAGCATTTT. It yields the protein CASNANSGNQPQHF.

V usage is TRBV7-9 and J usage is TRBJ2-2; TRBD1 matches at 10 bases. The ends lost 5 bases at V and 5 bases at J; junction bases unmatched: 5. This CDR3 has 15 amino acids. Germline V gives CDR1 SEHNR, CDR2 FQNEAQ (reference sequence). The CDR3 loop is CASSPGTGETGELFF. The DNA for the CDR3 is TGTGCCAGCAGCCCCGGGACAGGGGAGACCGGGGAGCTGTTTTTT.

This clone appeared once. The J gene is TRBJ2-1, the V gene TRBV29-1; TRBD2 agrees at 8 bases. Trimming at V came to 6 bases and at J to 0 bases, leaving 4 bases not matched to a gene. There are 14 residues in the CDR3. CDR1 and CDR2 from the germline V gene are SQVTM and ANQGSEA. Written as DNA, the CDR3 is TGCAGCGTCATAGCGGGAACCTCCTACAATGAGCAGTTCTTC. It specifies CSVIAGTSYNEQFF.

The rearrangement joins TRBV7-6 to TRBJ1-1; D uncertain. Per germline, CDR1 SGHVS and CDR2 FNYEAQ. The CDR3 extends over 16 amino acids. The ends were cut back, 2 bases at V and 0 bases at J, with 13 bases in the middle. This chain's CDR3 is CASSLWVSAMNTEAFF. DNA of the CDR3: TGTGCCAGCAGCTTATGGGTTTCGGCAATGAACACTGAAGCTTTCTTT.

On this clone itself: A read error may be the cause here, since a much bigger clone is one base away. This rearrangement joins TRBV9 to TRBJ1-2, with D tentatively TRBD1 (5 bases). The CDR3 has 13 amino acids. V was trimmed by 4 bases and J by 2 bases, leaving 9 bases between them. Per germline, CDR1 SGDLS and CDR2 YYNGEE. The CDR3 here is CASSQGRNYGYTF. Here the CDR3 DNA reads TGTGCCAGCAGCCAGGGACGGAACTATGGCTACACCTTC.

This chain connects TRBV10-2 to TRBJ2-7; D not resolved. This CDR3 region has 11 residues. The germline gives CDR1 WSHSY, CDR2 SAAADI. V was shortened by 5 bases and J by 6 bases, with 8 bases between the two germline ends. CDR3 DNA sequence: TGCGCCAGCAGTTTTATGGGCGAGCAGTACTTC. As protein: CASSFMGEQYF.

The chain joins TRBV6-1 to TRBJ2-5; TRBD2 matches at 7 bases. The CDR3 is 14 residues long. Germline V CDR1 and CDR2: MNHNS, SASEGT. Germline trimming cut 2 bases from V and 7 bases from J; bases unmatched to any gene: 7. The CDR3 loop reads CASSEPQRGGTQYF. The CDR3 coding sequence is TGTGCCAGCAGTGAACCACAGCGGGGAGGGACCCAGTACTTC.

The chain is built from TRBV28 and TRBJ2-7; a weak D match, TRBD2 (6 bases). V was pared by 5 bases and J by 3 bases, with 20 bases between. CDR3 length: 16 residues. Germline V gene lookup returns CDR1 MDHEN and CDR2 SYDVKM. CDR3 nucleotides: TGTGCCAGCAGTACCTCACTAGCCGGATCAATCTACGAGCAGTACTTC. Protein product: CASSTSLAGSIYEQYF.

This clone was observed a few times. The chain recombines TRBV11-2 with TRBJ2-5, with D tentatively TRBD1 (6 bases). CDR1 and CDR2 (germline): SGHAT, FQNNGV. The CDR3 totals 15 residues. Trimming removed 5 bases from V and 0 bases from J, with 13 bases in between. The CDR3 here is CASSEDRLYQETQYF. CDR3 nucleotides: TGTGCCAGCAGCGAGGACAGATTGTACCAAGAGACCCAGTACTTC. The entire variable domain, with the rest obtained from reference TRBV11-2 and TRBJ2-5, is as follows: EAGVAQSPRYKIIEKRQSVAFWCNPISGHATLYWYQQILGQGPKLLIQFQNNGVVDDSQLPKDRFSAERLKGVDSTLKIQPAKLEDSAVYLCASSEDRLYQETQYFGPGTRLLVL.

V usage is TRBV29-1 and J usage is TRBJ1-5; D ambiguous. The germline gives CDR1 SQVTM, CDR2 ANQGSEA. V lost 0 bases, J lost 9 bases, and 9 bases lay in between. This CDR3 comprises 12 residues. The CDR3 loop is CSVEDSGGPQHF. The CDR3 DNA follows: TGCAGCGTTGAAGATTCGGGCGGGCCCCAGCATTTT.

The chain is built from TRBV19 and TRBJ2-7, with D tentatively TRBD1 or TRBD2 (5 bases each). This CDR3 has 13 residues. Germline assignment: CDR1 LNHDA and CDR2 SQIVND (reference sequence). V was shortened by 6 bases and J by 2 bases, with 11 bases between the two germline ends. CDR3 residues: CASSRDATYEQYF. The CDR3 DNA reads TGTGCCAGTAGCCGGGACGCAACCTACGAGCAGTACTTC. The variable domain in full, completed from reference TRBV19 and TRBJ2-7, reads DGGITQSPKYLFRKEGQNVTLSCEQNLNHDAMYWYRQDPGQGLRLIYYSQIVNDFQKGDIAEGYSVSREKKESFPLTVTSAQKNPTAFYLCASSRDATYEQYFGPGTRLTVT.

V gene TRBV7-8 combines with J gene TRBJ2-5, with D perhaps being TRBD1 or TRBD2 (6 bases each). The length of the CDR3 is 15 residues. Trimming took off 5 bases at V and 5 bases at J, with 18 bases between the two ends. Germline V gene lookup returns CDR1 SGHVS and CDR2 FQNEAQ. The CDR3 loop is CASSQSPGARETQYF. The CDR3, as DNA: TGTGCCAGCAGCCAAAGCCCGGGGGCAAGGGAGACCCAGTACTTC.

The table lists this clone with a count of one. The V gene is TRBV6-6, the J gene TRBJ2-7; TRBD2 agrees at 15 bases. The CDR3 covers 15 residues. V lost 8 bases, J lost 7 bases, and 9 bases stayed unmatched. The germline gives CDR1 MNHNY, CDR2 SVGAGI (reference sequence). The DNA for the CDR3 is TGTGCCAGCCTCCCCGGGACTAGCGGGAGGAGGGAGCAGTACTTC. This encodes CASLPGTSGRREQYF.

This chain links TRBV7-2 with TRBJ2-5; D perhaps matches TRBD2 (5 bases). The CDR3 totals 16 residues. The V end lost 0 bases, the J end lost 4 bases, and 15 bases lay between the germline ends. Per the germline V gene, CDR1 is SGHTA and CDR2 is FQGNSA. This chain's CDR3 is CASSLAPPGGRETQYF. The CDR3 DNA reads TGTGCCAGCAGCTTAGCGCCCCCAGGTGGGAGAGAGACCCAGTACTTC.